This T cell receptor beta chain was recovered during a study of blood T cell repertoires in COVID-19. For the study at large: The study drew acute and convalescent COVID-19 samples from the United States, Italy and Spain. The cDNA or gDNA used as material had been derived from T cells, B-cell-depleted T cells, or PBMCs.

Between the trimmed V and J ends, which lost 1 base and 1 base, there was a span of 18 bases. CDR1 is SGHRS and CDR2 is YFSETQ in the germline V gene. The CDR3 extends over 17 amino acids. Per the study methods: How many nucleated cells were present was estimated from reference gene primer amplification. Libraries were prepared by immunoSEQ multiplex PCR; TCRdb keeps only in-frame clonotypes and omits some of them. The DNA was the basis for D and trimming; V, J and clone size are from that table. The sample shows 150,000 to 200,000 clones, around 80% of them seen only once. This TCR came from a woman of 80 years or more with active or convalescent COVID-19. The chain combines TRBV5-1 with TRBJ2-7; TRBD2 is a possible D gene (5 bases). The source material was peripheral blood. This chain's CDR3 is CASSLNPPGSASYEQYF. The DNA for the CDR3 is TGCGCCAGCAGCTTGAACCCCCCGGGATCGGCTTCCTACGAGCAGTACTTC.